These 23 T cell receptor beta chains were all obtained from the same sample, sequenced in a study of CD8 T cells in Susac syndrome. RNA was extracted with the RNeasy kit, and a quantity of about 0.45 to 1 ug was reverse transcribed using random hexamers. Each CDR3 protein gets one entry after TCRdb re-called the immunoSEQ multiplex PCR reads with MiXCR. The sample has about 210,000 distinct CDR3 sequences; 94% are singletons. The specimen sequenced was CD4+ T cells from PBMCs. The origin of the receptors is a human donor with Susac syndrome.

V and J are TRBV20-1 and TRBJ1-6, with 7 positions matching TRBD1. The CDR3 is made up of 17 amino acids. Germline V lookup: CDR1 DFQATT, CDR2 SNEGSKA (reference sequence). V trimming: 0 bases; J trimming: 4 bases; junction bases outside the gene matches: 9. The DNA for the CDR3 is TGCAGTGCTAGAGACACAGGGGTCGAACCGTATAATTCACCCCTCCACTTT. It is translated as CSARDTGVEPYNSPLHF.

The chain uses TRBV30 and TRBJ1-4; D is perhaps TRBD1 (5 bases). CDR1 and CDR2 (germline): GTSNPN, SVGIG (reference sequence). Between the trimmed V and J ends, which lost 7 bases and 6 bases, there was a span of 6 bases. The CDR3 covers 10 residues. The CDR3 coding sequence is TGTGCCTCGGGACATGAAAAACTGTTTTTT. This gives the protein CASGHEKLFF.

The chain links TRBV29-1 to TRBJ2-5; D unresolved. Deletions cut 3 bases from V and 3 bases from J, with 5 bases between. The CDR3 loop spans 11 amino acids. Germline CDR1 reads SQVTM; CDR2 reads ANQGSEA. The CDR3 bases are TGCAGCGTTGACAGGAAAGAGACCCAGTACTTC. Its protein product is CSVDRKETQYF.

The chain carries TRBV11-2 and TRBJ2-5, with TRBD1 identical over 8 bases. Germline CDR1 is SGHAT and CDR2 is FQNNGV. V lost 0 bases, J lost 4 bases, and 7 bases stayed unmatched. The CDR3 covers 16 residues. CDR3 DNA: TGTGCCAGCAGCTTAGAGGCAGGGGGCCGTGGAGAGACCCAGTACTTC. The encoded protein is CASSLEAGGRGETQYF.

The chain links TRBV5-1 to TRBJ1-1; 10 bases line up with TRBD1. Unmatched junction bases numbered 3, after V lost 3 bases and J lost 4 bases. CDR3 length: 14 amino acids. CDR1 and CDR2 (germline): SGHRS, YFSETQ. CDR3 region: CASSSGQGGTEAFF. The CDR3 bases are TGCGCCAGCAGCTCCGGACAGGGGGGCACTGAAGCTTTCTTT.

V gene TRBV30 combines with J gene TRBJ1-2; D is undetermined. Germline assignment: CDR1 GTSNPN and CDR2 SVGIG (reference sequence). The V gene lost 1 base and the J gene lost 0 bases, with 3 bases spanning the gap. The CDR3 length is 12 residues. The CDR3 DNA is TGTGCCTGGAGTGCCACTAACTATGGCTACACCTTC. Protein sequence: CAWSATNYGYTF.

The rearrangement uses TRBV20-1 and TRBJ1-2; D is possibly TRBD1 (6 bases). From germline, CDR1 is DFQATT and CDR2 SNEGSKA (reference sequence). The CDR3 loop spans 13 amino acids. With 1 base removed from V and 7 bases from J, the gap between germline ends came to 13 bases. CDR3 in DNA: TGCAGTGCTAGAGTGCTGGGGGCGGGTGGCTACACCTTC. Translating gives CSARVLGAGGYTF.

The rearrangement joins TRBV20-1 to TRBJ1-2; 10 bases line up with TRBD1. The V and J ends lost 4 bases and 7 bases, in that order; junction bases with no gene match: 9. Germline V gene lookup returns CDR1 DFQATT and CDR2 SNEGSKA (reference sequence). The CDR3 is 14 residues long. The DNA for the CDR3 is TGCAGTGCTAAGATCCGGGACAGGGGAGGTGGCTACACCTTC. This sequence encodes CSAKIRDRGGGYTF.

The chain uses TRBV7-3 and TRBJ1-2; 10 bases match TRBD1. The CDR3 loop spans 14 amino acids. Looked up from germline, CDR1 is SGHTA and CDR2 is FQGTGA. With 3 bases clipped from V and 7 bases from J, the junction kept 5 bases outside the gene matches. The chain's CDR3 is CASSFDRGLAGYTF. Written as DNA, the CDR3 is TGTGCCAGCAGCTTTGACAGGGGGCTTGCTGGCTACACCTTC.

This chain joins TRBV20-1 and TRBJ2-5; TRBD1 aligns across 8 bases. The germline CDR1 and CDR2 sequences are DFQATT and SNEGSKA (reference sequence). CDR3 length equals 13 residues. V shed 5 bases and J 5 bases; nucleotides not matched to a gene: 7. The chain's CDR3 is CSAAPGGGETQYF. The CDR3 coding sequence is TGCAGTGCTGCTCCAGGGGGCGGCGAGACCCAGTACTTC.

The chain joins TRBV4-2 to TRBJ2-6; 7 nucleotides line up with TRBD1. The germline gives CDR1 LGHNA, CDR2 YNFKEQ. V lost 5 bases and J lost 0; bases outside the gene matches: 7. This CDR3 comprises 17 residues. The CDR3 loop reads CASSLGDSLSGANVLTF. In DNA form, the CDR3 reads TGTGCCAGCAGCTTAGGGGACAGTCTCTCTGGGGCCAACGTCCTGACTTTC.

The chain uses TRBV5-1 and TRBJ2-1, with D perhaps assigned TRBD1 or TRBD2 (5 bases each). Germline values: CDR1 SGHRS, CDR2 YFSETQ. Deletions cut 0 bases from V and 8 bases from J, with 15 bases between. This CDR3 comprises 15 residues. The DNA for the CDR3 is TGCGCCAGCAGCTTGGTGGGGCCCGGGGTCGATGAGCAGTTCTTC. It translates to CASSLVGPGVDEQFF.

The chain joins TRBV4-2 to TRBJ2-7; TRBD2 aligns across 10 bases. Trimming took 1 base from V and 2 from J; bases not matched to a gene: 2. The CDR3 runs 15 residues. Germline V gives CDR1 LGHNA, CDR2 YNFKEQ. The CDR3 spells CASSQASGGTYEQYF. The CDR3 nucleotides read TGTGCCAGCAGCCAAGCTAGCGGGGGAACCTACGAGCAGTACTTC.

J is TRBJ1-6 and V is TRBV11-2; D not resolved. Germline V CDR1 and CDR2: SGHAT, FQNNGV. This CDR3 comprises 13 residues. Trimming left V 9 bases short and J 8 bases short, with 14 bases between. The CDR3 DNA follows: TGTGCCAGTACGGCCTCCGGGGATTCACCCCTCCACTTT. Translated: CASTASGDSPLHF.

In DNA, the CDR3 is TGTGCCTGGAAAGACAGGAACGAAAAACTGTTTTTT. Translated: CAWKDRNEKLFF. The gene calls are TRBV30 and TRBJ1-4; TRBD1 is a possible D gene (6 bases). This CDR3 is 12 amino acids long. The ends were cut back, 4 bases at V and 8 bases at J, with 11 bases in the middle. The germline gives CDR1 GTSNPN, CDR2 SVGIG (reference sequence).

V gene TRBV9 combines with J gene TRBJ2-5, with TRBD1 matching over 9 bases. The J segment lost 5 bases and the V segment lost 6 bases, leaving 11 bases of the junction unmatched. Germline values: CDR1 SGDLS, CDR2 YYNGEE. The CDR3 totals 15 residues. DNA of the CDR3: TGTGCCAGCACCCCCCGGGGACAGGGATTCGAGACCCAGTACTTC. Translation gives CASTPRGQGFETQYF.

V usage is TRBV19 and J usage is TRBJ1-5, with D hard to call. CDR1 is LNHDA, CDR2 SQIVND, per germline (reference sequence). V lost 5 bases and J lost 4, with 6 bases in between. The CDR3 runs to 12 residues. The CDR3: CASSPGNQPQHF. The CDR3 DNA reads TGTGCCAGTAGTCCGGGGAATCAGCCCCAGCATTTT.

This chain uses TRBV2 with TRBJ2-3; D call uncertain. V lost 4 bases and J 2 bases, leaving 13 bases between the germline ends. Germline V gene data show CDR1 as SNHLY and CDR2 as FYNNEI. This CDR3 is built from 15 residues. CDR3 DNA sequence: TGTGCCAGCAGTGTGGACCCTACCATCACAGATACGCAGTATTTT. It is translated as CASSVDPTITDTQYF.

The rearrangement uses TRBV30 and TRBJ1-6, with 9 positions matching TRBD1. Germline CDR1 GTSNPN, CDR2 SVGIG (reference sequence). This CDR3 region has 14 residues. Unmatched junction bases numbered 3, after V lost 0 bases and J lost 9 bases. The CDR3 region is CAWSVLDRGSPLHF. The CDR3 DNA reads TGTGCCTGGAGTGTGCTGGACAGGGGTTCACCCCTCCACTTT.

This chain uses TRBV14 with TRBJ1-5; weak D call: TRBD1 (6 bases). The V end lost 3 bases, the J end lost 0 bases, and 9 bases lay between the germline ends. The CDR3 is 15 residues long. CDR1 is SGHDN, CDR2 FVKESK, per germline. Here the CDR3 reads CASSHGQISNQPQHF. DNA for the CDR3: TGTGCCAGCAGCCATGGACAGATTAGCAATCAGCCCCAGCATTTT.

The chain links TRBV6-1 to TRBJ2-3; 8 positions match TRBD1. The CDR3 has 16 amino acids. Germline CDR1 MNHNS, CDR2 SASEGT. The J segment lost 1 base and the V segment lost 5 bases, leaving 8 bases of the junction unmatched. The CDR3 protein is CASSPGQGYGTDTQYF. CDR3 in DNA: TGTGCCAGCAGTCCAGGACAGGGTTACGGCACAGATACGCAGTATTTT.

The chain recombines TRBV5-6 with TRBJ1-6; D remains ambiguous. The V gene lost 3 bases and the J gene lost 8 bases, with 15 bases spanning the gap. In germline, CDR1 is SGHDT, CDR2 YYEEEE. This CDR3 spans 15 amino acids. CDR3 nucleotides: TGTGCCAGCAGCTCCGGACCCTGGCAGGATTCACCCCTCCACTTT. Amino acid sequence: CASSSGPWQDSPLHF.

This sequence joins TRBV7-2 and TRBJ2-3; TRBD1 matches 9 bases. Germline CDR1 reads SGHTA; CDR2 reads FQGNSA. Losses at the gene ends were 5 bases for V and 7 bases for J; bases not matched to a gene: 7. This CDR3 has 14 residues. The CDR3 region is CASSPTGGGYTQYF. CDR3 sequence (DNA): TGTGCCAGCAGCCCCACAGGGGGCGGATATACGCAGTATTTT. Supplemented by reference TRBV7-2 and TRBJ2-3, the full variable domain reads GAGVSQSPSNKVTEKGKDVELRCDPISGHTALYWYRQSLGQGLEFLIYFQGNSAPDKSGLPSDRFSAERTGGSVSTLTIQRTQQEDSAVYLCASSPTGGGYTQYFGPGTRLTVL.